This T cell receptor beta chain was recovered during a study of CD8+ T cells in alopecia areata (dated by TCRdb to the late 2010s). Turning to the overall study: Treated patients were enrolled in an open-label pilot trial of oral tofacitinib, 5 to 10 mg twice daily, for moderate-to-severe alopecia areata. High-throughput TCRbeta sequencing was used to examine T cell clonal expansion in alopecia areata in both the C3H/HeJ mouse model and human patients. Human TCRbeta sequencing covered scalp tissue and sorted CD4+ and CD8+ peripheral blood T cells from patchy and totalis/universalis alopecia areata patients and healthy controls. RNA came from the PAXgene miRNA kit for fixed scalp, the miRNeasy kit for PBMCs, and the RNeasy kit for mouse skin. Clonality in the scalp was compared among normal scalp (n=4), patchy alopecia areata scalp (n=8), and alopecia totalis/universalis scalp (n=8). Patients on tofacitinib were biopsied at baseline and after 4 and 24 weeks of treatment, and several of the patients also had a later scalp biopsy. Tofacitinib was given for 6 to 18 months, followed by 6 months of follow-up off drug to assess delayed response and recurrence. TCRbeta CDR3 regions were amplified by immunoSEQ multiplex PCR with 35 Vbeta forward and 13 Jbeta reverse primers.

The germline V gene encodes CDR1 SQVTM and CDR2 ANQGSEA. Spanning cysteine to phenylalanine, the CDR3 consists of 16 amino acids. Solely the CDR3 DNA is kept, with 48 bases framed from the first base. V lost 0 bases and J lost 6 bases; the stretch between them is 18 bases long. The paper's findings and limits, for the study overall: Compared with mice, TCR sequences shared between patients were less clear, possibly partly because of HLA diversity across the patient population. Higher clonality and more expanded CD8+ clones were observed in lesional scalp than in normal scalp, particularly in alopecia totalis/universalis, a finding suggestive of antigenic drive. Unlike mouse skin, where gammadelta T cells dominate, normal human skin contains resident alphabeta T cells that get sequenced too, which complicates analysis of the scalp TCR repertoire.

Comment on this clone: Its antigen is still unknown. Base qualities were left out, and no much larger clone turns up one base away.

The library relied on the immunoSEQ multiplex PCR assay. To provide template for TCR sequencing, every sample had RNA extracted and reverse transcribed into cDNA. SuperScript III was used for first-strand cDNA synthesis, primed with a 2:1 mix of oligo-dT and random hexamers. A synthetic immune receptor repertoire was used to measure amplification bias, and any remaining bias was corrected computationally. The authors' pipeline ran thus. Raw reads were preprocessed to remove errors, and CDR3 was defined by IMGT conventions from the conserved cysteine to phenylalanine. Clonality was calculated as 1 minus Shannon entropy normalized by log2 of the number of productive unique TCRs. CD4 or CD8 identity of scalp clones was inferred by cross-referencing scalp TCRbeta sequences with sorted blood CD4 and CD8 repertoires. TCRdb took this table from immuneACCESS and kept in-frame rearrangements with V and J called. Such tables lack part of the clones; where checked against another copy, unresolved V genes explain under half of the gap, and the rest is unexplained. The DNA was the basis for D and trimming; V, J and clone size are from that table. The table for this sample lists about 140,000 clones; about 47% of them were counted only once. In total, the top ten clones hold roughly 0.9% of the sample.

The time point label on this specimen signifies: baseline before oral tofacitinib. Lesional scalp punch biopsies and peripheral blood were collected from alopecia areata patients. After PBMCs were isolated by density centrifugation and stained for CD3, CD4 and CD8, a FACSAria was used to sort CD4+ and CD8+ T cells. The sample in question was CD4+ T cells sorted from blood, obtained at week 0. The rearrangement joined TRBV29-1 to TRBJ2-1, with no reliable assignment of the D segment. The clonotype comes from a human donor with alopecia areata. The CDR3 protein sequence reads: CSVEDMRTLRSNEQFF. The bases read TGCAGCGTTGAAGATATGCGGACGCTCCGTAGCAATGAGCAGTTCTTC.